These 4 T cell receptor beta chains were all obtained from the same sample, sequenced in a study of vaccination effects on CD4 cells after COVID-19. No antigen is known for these receptors. The ViraFEST assay expanded antigen-specific CD4+ T cells with viral peptide pools before sequencing. Having been cultured for under twelve days, the cells underwent CD4+ T cell isolation. Two-dose vaccination with either BNT162b2 or mRNA-1273 was given to the participants. This table comes from immunoSEQ multiplex PCR, and its TCRdb copy is limited to in-frame clones, with some not included. The sample has 27,000 or so clones, about 83% seen once. The material sequenced was CD4+ T cells from PBMCs cultured with HCoV-NL63 spike peptides, taken after COVID-19 vaccination. All receptors come from a human donor who received a COVID-19 vaccine. Some clones in this sample may be carry-over from other donors' samples.

The CDR3 loop reads CASSPRAFLETQYF. CDR3 DNA sequence: TGTGCCAGCAGCCCTAGGGCCTTCCTAGAGACCCAGTACTTC. The chain joins TRBV14 to TRBJ2-5; no clear D. CDR3 size: 14 residues. V was pared by 4 bases and J by 4 bases, with 13 bases between. Germline assignment: CDR1 SGHDN and CDR2 FVKESK. Drawing the rest from reference TRBV14 and TRBJ2-5, the complete variable domain is EAGVTQFPSHSVIEKGQTVTLRCDPISGHDNLYWYRRVMGKEIKFLLHFVKESKQDESGMPNNRFLAERTGGTYSTLKVQPAELEDSGVYFCASSPRAFLETQYFGPGTRLLVL.

The chain couples TRBV30 to TRBJ2-7; the D call may be TRBD1 or TRBD2 (5 bases each). Trimming removed 3 bases at V and 8 bases at J, with 14 bases between. This CDR3 has 12 amino acids. Germline CDR1 and CDR2: GTSNPN and SVGIG (reference sequence). The CDR3 DNA follows: TGTGCCTGGAGCGGGGCCCCAGGGAAGCAGTACGTC. Translating it yields CAWSGAPGKQYV.

The genes are TRBV2 and TRBJ1-4; perhaps TRBD1 as D (5 bases). This CDR3 region has 16 residues. The germline gives CDR1 SNHLY, CDR2 FYNNEI. V gave up 6 bases and J gave up 0 bases, with 14 bases separating them. The DNA of the CDR3 is TGTGCCAGCAGCTGGCTGGGGGGTGCAACTAATGAAAAACTGTTTTTT. This encodes CASSWLGGATNEKLFF. Drawing the rest from reference TRBV2 and TRBJ1-4, the complete variable domain is EPEVTQTPSHQVTQMGQEVILRCVPISNHLYFYWYRQILGQKVEFLVSFYNNEISEKSEIFDDQFSVERPDGSNFTLKIRSTKLEDSAMYFCASSWLGGATNEKLFFGSGTQLSVL.

This chain links TRBV7-2 with TRBJ1-5, with D possibly being TRBD1 (5 bases). Per the germline V gene, CDR1 is SGHTA and CDR2 is FQGNSA. This CDR3 is 12 amino acids long. CDR3 residues: CATGTSNQPQHF. Here the CDR3 DNA reads TGTGCTACTGGGACCAGCAATCAGCCCCAGCATTTT.